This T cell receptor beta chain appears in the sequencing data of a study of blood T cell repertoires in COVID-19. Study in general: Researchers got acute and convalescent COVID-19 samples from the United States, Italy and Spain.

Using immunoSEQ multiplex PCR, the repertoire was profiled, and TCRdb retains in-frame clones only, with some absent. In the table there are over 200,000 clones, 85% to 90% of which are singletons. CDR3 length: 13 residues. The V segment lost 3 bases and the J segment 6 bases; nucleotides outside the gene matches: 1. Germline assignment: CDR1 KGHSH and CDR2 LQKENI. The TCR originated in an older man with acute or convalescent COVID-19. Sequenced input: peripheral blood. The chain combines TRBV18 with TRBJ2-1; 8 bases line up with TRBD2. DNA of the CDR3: TGTGCCAGCTCACCGGGACTAGTCAATGAGCAGTTCTTC. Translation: CASSPGLVNEQFF.